The clone carrying this TCR beta chain was seen only a few times. This sample stems from a study of blood T cell repertoires in COVID-19. Turning to the study itself: Samples of COVID-19 (acute and convalescent) were obtained from the United States, Italy and Spain.

Enrollees, about 18 to 89 years old, lived in roughly 24 US areas. Profiling relied on immunoSEQ multiplex PCR, and the TCRdb table lists in-frame clones only, not all of them. The table shows 200,000 to 250,000 clones, with about 90% occurring only once. The specimen sequenced was PBMCs or T cells enriched from blood (not recorded which). The clonotype was recovered from a woman aged 30 to 39 with acute COVID-19.

In nucleotides, the CDR3 is TGTGCCAGCAGCGTAGACGGTACCTACAATGAGCAGTTCTTC. Protein product: CASSVDGTYNEQFF. J is TRBJ2-1 and V is TRBV9; the D is unclear. Germline CDR1 reads SGDLS; CDR2 reads YYNGEE. The CDR3 consists of 14 residues. Trimming shortened V by 0 bases and J by 2 bases, and 6 bases separated the two germline ends.